This T cell receptor beta chain was found in a study of blood T cell repertoires in COVID-19. Overall study context: PBMCs, B-cell-depleted T cells, or T cells provided the cDNA or gDNA that made up the material.

Only in-frame clones appear in the TCRdb table, and some are missing; sequencing was by immunoSEQ multiplex PCR. The data show approximately 200,000 clones, around 90% seen once. Participants were aged about 18 to 100 years from more than 20 US areas. Participant reports of clinical history set cohort assignment. The origin of this receptor is a woman in her twenties or thirties who had recovered from COVID-19. Sequencing used PBMCs or T cells enriched from blood (not recorded which).

CDR3 in DNA: TGTGCCAGCAAGGGAACAGCGGGGGGGATAAATGAGCAGTTCTTC. Translated: CASKGTAGGINEQFF. This chain connects TRBV27 to TRBJ2-1, with TRBD2 matching over 10 bases. Losses at the gene ends were 7 bases for V and 7 bases for J; bases not matched to a gene: 10. Per germline, CDR1 MNHEY and CDR2 SMNVEV (reference sequence). The CDR3 is made up of 15 amino acids.